The rows below give T cell receptor beta chains drawn from one sample of a study of cytomegalovirus exposure and HLA in healthy donors. Using immunoSEQ multiplex PCR, the repertoire was profiled, and TCRdb retains in-frame clones only, with some absent. The sample consists of about 95,000 clones, about 85% of them appearing once. Sequenced: PBMCs. The source of these receptors is a man in his late teens or twenties in good health and CMV-seropositive. CDR3s include the opening cysteine and the closing phenylalanine or tryptophan. Each record gives: J gene, V gene, D gene, clone size, CDR3 DNA, CDR3 protein. A D gene is named only where the DNA matches it firmly. Part of the rows lack a size; the others show once, few, many or a class for expanded clones.

j_call: TRBJ2-2
v_call: TRBV25-1
d_call: TRBD1
clone_size: -
cdr3_nt: TGTGCCAGCAGTGGGACAGGGGACACCGGGGAGCTGTTTTTT
cdr3_aa: CASSGTGDTGELFF

j_call: TRBJ1-1
v_call: TRBV9
d_call: TRBD1
clone_size: -
cdr3_nt: TGTGCCAGCAGCGGACAGGGTAACACTGAAGCTTTCTTT
cdr3_aa: CASSGQGNTEAFF

j_call: TRBJ1-2
v_call: TRBV7-9
d_call: -
clone_size: once
cdr3_nt: TGTGCCAGCAATTCACCCCTAAGCTTCGGTGGCTACACCTTC
cdr3_aa: CASNSPLSFGGYTF

j_call: TRBJ2-3
v_call: TRBV7-6
d_call: -
clone_size: once
cdr3_nt: TGTGCCAGCAGCTTTAAAAGGGGGAGGGAAGATACGCAGTATTTT
cdr3_aa: CASSFKRGREDTQYF

j_call: TRBJ2-5
v_call: TRBV29-1
d_call: TRBD1
clone_size: -
cdr3_nt: TGCAGCGTTGTACGACAGGGGTTTGGAGAGACCCAGTACTTC
cdr3_aa: CSVVRQGFGETQYF

j_call: TRBJ1-2
v_call: TRBV6-5
d_call: TRBD1
clone_size: -
cdr3_nt: TGTGCCAGCAGTTACTTCAGCGGACAGGCTAACTATGGCTACACCTTC
cdr3_aa: CASSYFSGQANYGYTF

j_call: TRBJ1-5
v_call: TRBV15
d_call: -
clone_size: -
cdr3_nt: TGTGCCACCAGCAGAGATCGAGGGTTAAACCAGCCCCAGCATTTT
cdr3_aa: CATSRDRGLNQPQHF

j_call: TRBJ2-5
v_call: TRBV19
d_call: -
clone_size: -
cdr3_nt: TGTGCCAGTAGTATAGAGGAGGGGACCCAGTACTTC
cdr3_aa: CASSIEEGTQYF

j_call: TRBJ1-2
v_call: TRBV27
d_call: -
clone_size: once
cdr3_nt: TGTGCCAGCAGTTTAACCCCGGGGTACAACTATGGCTACACCTTC
cdr3_aa: CASSLTPGYNYGYTF

j_call: TRBJ1-2
v_call: TRBV28
d_call: TRBD1
clone_size: -
cdr3_nt: TGTGCCAGCAGTCAAGGGACAGCAGATTATGGCTACACCTTC
cdr3_aa: CASSQGTADYGYTF

j_call: TRBJ2-6
v_call: TRBV18
d_call: -
clone_size: -
cdr3_nt: TGTGCCAGCTCTTCAGGGCTAGGGGCCAACGTCCTGACTTTC
cdr3_aa: CASSSGLGANVLTF

j_call: TRBJ2-1
v_call: TRBV9
d_call: TRBD2
clone_size: -
cdr3_nt: TGTGCCAGCAGCGTACTGACTAGCCCTCGCAATGAGCAGTTCTTC
cdr3_aa: CASSVLTSPRNEQFF

j_call: TRBJ2-3
v_call: TRBV5-1
d_call: -
clone_size: -
cdr3_nt: TGCGCCAGCAGCCAGAGCGGACCGGGGGGCACAGATACGCAGTATTTT
cdr3_aa: CASSQSGPGGTDTQYF

j_call: TRBJ1-1
v_call: TRBV27
d_call: -
clone_size: -
cdr3_nt: TGTGCCAGCAGTTCCCTCGCCGTCGGCACTGAAGCTTTCTTT
cdr3_aa: CASSSLAVGTEAFF

j_call: TRBJ2-7
v_call: TRBV5-1
d_call: TRBD2
clone_size: -
cdr3_nt: TGCGCCAGCAGCTTGGGTCTAGCGGGCGACGAGCAGTACTTC
cdr3_aa: CASSLGLAGDEQYF

j_call: TRBJ1-1
v_call: TRBV28
d_call: TRBD1
clone_size: -
cdr3_nt: TGTGCCAGCAACCCCCTCTCGACAGGGTTGAACACTGAAGCTTTCTTT
cdr3_aa: CASNPLSTGLNTEAFF

j_call: TRBJ2-5
v_call: TRBV29-1
d_call: TRBD2
clone_size: -
cdr3_nt: TGCAGCGTTGAAAGGACTAGCGGGAGAGCCACAGAGACCCAGTACTTC
cdr3_aa: CSVERTSGRATETQYF

j_call: TRBJ2-1
v_call: TRBV30
d_call: -
clone_size: -
cdr3_nt: TGTGCCTGGAGTGCGGGAGACTACAATGAGCAGTTCTTC
cdr3_aa: CAWSAGDYNEQFF

j_call: TRBJ2-2
v_call: TRBV10-1
d_call: TRBD1
clone_size: -
cdr3_nt: TGCGCCAGCAGCAACAACAGGGGGCGCCCCGGGGAGCTGTTTTTT
cdr3_aa: CASSNNRGRPGELFF

j_call: TRBJ1-2
v_call: TRBV6-5
d_call: TRBD1
clone_size: once
cdr3_nt: TGTGCCAGCAGTGCCGGACAGGGGAACTATGGCTACACCTTC
cdr3_aa: CASSAGQGNYGYTF

j_call: TRBJ2-5
v_call: TRBV15
d_call: TRBD1
clone_size: -
cdr3_nt: TGTGCCACCAGCAGAGAGACAGGGCCCCAAGAGACCCAGTACTTC
cdr3_aa: CATSRETGPQETQYF

j_call: TRBJ1-1
v_call: TRBV19
d_call: TRBD1
clone_size: few
cdr3_nt: TGTGCCAGTACCATACAGGGGGGGGACACTGAAGCTTTCTTT
cdr3_aa: CASTIQGGDTEAFF

j_call: TRBJ1-2
v_call: TRBV28
d_call: -
clone_size: -
cdr3_nt: TGTGCCAGCAGTTGGGGGGACTATGGCTACACCTTC
cdr3_aa: CASSWGDYGYTF

j_call: TRBJ2-1
v_call: TRBV5-1
d_call: TRBD2
clone_size: -
cdr3_nt: TGCGCCAGCAGCTTGGGACTAGCGGGCTCCTACAATGAGCAGTTCTTC
cdr3_aa: CASSLGLAGSYNEQFF

j_call: TRBJ2-1
v_call: TRBV5-1
d_call: TRBD2
clone_size: once
cdr3_nt: TGCGCCAGCAGCTCGGGGTCGGGACTAGCGGTATACAATGAGCAGTTCTTC
cdr3_aa: CASSSGSGLAVYNEQFF

j_call: TRBJ2-7
v_call: TRBV10-3
d_call: -
clone_size: -
cdr3_nt: TGTGCCATCAGTGAGTTGGAACAGAGTTACGAGCAGTACTTC
cdr3_aa: CAISELEQSYEQYF

j_call: TRBJ2-1
v_call: TRBV19
d_call: TRBD2
clone_size: -
cdr3_nt: TGTGCCAGTCGGTCTAGCGGGGGGGCCCACAATGAGCAGTTCTTC
cdr3_aa: CASRSSGGAHNEQFF

j_call: TRBJ1-2
v_call: TRBV11-2
d_call: -
clone_size: -
cdr3_nt: TGTGCCAGCAGCTTAGAGGAGGTCGGCTACACCTTC
cdr3_aa: CASSLEEVGYTF

j_call: TRBJ2-3
v_call: TRBV6-1
d_call: TRBD2
clone_size: -
cdr3_nt: TGTGCCAGCAGGGTAGCGGGGCGCACAGATACGCAGTATTTT
cdr3_aa: CASRVAGRTDTQYF

j_call: TRBJ2-5
v_call: TRBV11-2
d_call: TRBD2
clone_size: -
cdr3_nt: TGTGCCAGCAGCCCAAGGACTAGCGGGAGTGGGTACCAAGAGACCCAGTACTTC
cdr3_aa: CASSPRTSGSGYQETQYF

j_call: TRBJ2-1
v_call: TRBV5-6
d_call: -
clone_size: -
cdr3_nt: TGTGCCAGCAGCTTGGCCCCTCTTGGCCTCCGGGTCGCTTATGAGCAGTTCTTC
cdr3_aa: CASSLAPLGLRVAYEQFF

j_call: TRBJ1-2
v_call: TRBV7-9
d_call: -
clone_size: -
cdr3_nt: TGTGCCAGCAGCCCCTCGAGCTATGGCTACACCTTC
cdr3_aa: CASSPSSYGYTF

j_call: TRBJ2-1
v_call: TRBV7-9
d_call: -
clone_size: -
cdr3_nt: TGTGCCAGCGCATTGGACTTCGATAATGAGCAGTTCTTC
cdr3_aa: CASALDFDNEQFF

j_call: TRBJ1-5
v_call: TRBV19
d_call: -
clone_size: -
cdr3_nt: TGTGCCAGTAGTATACTCTTGAGGGGCAATCAGCCCCAGCATTTT
cdr3_aa: CASSILLRGNQPQHF

j_call: TRBJ2-1
v_call: TRBV12-1
d_call: -
clone_size: few
cdr3_nt: TGTGCCAGCAGCCCCCCGGGTCCTCGGGACTACAATGAGCAGTTCTTC
cdr3_aa: CASSPPGPRDYNEQFF

j_call: TRBJ2-1
v_call: TRBV5-1
d_call: -
clone_size: -
cdr3_nt: TGCGCCAGCAGCTTGGCAAGGCCAGGGTCCCCTGGCTCCTACAATGAGCAGTTCTTC
cdr3_aa: CASSLARPGSPGSYNEQFF

j_call: TRBJ2-7
v_call: TRBV1
d_call: -
clone_size: -
cdr3_nt: TGCACCAGCAGCCAAGGCTCCACCCCCGGGACAGACTTTTACGAGCAGTACTTC
cdr3_aa: CTSSQGSTPGTDFYEQYF